This T cell receptor (beta chain) derives from a study of CD8+CD57+ T cells in acquired aplastic anemia. Study observations and caveats: The study found no significant CD8+ Simpson's diversity difference between patients and controls.

This clonotype turned up a few times. The antigen remains unidentified. Germline CDR1 KGHSH, CDR2 LQKENI. Trimming removed 0 bases from V and 7 bases from J, with 13 bases in between. The CDR3 spans 14 residues. Genomic DNA provided the template from which TCR beta VDJ and CDR3 profiles were obtained. TCRdb reprocessed the reads via MiXCR and lists one record per CDR3 protein. This table has fewer than 200,000 distinct CDR3 sequences, around 60% appearing once. The clonotype was recovered from a human donor in good health. The chain has TRBV18 and TRBJ2-7; D gene uncertain. Sequencing was performed on sorted CD4+, CD8+, or CD8+CD57+ T cells (not recorded which) from PBMCs. CDR3 sequence (DNA): TGTGCCAGCTCACCACCTGACCGGCGATTGGAGCAGTACTTC. This sequence encodes CASSPPDRRLEQYF.